The rows below give T cell receptor beta chains drawn from one sample of a study of cytomegalovirus exposure and HLA in healthy donors. Clones were sequenced by immunoSEQ multiplex PCR, and TCRdb holds only the in-frame ones, with some missing. The sample records 140,000 to 150,000 clones, approximately 84% being singletons. The sequenced material came from PBMCs. These receptors all come from a woman in her sixties or seventies in good health and CMV-seropositive. Both conserved end residues are part of each CDR3. The D gene is left open where the match is weak. Clone size is given for some rows only: seen once, a few or many times, or a class if the clone is expanded.

TRBJ2-5 | 14 | NA | TRBV7-2 | NA | CASSLVTVQETQYF | TGTGCCAGCAGCTTAGTTACGGTACAAGAGACCCAGTACTTC
TRBJ2-7 | 14 | NA | TRBV27 | NA | CASSPLLASYEQYF | TGTGCCAGCTCCCCTTTGCTAGCGTCCTACGAGCAGTACTTC
TRBJ2-3 | 16 | NA | TRBV6-6 | TRBD2 | CASSPDSGGGRDTQYF | TGTGCCAGCAGCCCCGATAGCGGGGGGGGAAGGGATACGCAGTATTTT
TRBJ1-1 | 10 | NA | TRBV19 | NA | CASSKTEAFF | TGTGCCTCGAGTAAGACTGAAGCTTTCTTT
TRBJ2-5 | 14 | NA | TRBV7-9 | TRBD2 | CASSTLAVQETQYF | TGTGCCAGCAGCACGCTAGCGGTCCAAGAGACCCAGTACTTC
TRBJ2-3 | 16 | NA | TRBV11-2 | NA | CASSILSGVSTDTQYF | TGTGCCAGCAGCATACTTTCGGGGGTCAGCACAGATACGCAGTATTTT
TRBJ2-5 | 18 | NA | TRBV15 | NA | CATSRGDGQGLSQETQYF | TGTGCCACCAGCAGAGGGGATGGTCAGGGGCTCTCACAAGAGACCCAGTACTTC
TRBJ2-7 | 13 | NA | TRBV6-5 | NA | CASSRGGQPEQYF | TGTGCCAGCAGTCGGGGGGGACAGCCCGAGCAGTACTTC
TRBJ1-1 | 14 | NA | TRBV28 | TRBD1 | CATSPITGGTEAFF | TGTGCCACCTCCCCGATTACAGGGGGCACTGAAGCTTTCTTT
TRBJ2-5 | 14 | few | TRBV10-2 | NA | CASSEGQPQETQYF | TGCGCCAGCAGTGAGGGACAGCCCCAAGAGACCCAGTACTTC
TRBJ2-7 | 14 | NA | TRBV11-2 | NA | CASSPGPLRYEQYF | TGTGCCAGCAGCCCTGGGCCCCTCCGCTACGAGCAGTACTTC
TRBJ2-7 | 14 | NA | TRBV2 | TRBD2 | CASSELAGDLEQYF | TGTGCCAGCAGTGAACTAGCGGGAGATCTCGAGCAGTACTTC
TRBJ1-1 | 13 | NA | TRBV9 | NA | CASSVAPTTEAFF | TGTGCCAGCAGCGTAGCCCCGACAACTGAAGCTTTCTTT
TRBJ2-7 | 14 | NA | TRBV7-3 | TRBD1 | CASSLGGQTYEQYF | TGTGCCAGCAGCTTAGGGGGACAGACCTACGAGCAGTACTTC
TRBJ2-3 | 17 | NA | TRBV27 | TRBD2 | CASSLYLAGGSTDTQYF | TGTGCCAGCAGTCTGTATCTAGCGGGGGGTAGCACAGATACGCAGTATTTT
TRBJ2-2 | 19 | NA | TRBV9 | NA | CASSVHLSQTAGETGELFF | TGTGCCAGCAGCGTTCATCTATCCCAAACTGCAGGGGAAACCGGGGAGCTGTTTTTT
TRBJ2-1 | 14 | NA | TRBV5-8 | TRBD2 | CASSLGLARNEQFF | TGTGCCAGCAGCTTAGGACTAGCGAGGAATGAGCAGTTCTTC
TRBJ2-5 | 15 | NA | TRBV5-4 | TRBD2 | CASSLDGGGRETQYF | TGTGCCAGCAGCTTGGATGGGGGGGGTCGGGAGACCCAGTACTTC
TRBJ1-4 | 14 | NA | TRBV6-1 | TRBD1 | CASSGGPTNEKLFF | TGTGCCAGCTCAGGGGGCCCAACTAATGAAAAACTGTTTTTT
TRBJ2-2 | 15 | NA | TRBV9 | TRBD1 | CASSVGQGVAGELFF | TGTGCCAGCAGCGTAGGGCAGGGGGTGGCCGGGGAGCTGTTTTTT
TRBJ1-2 | 13 | few | TRBV30 | TRBD1 | CAWSVGRGYGYTF | TGTGCCTGGAGTGTTGGCAGGGGGTATGGCTACACCTTC
TRBJ2-6 | 15 | NA | TRBV27 | NA | CASSFGGPGANVLTF | TGTGCCAGCAGTTTCGGAGGGCCTGGGGCCAACGTCCTGACTTTC
TRBJ2-3 | 14 | NA | TRBV5-1 | NA | CASSLQVTTDTQYF | TGCGCCAGCAGCTTACAGGTCACGACGGATACGCAGTATTTT
TRBJ1-3 | 15 | NA | TRBV15 | NA | CATSREGRAGNTIYF | TGTGCCACCAGCAGAGAAGGTCGGGCTGGAAACACCATATATTTT
TRBJ2-5 | 16 | NA | TRBV7-9 | NA | CASSPIAALNQETQYF | TGTGCCAGCAGCCCTATAGCGGCCCTAAACCAAGAGACCCAGTACTTC
TRBJ1-1 | 14 | NA | TRBV27 | NA | CASSLGAGDTEAFF | TGTGCCAGCAGTTTAGGGGCAGGGGACACTGAAGCTTTCTTT
TRBJ1-2 | 12 | NA | TRBV25-1 | NA | CASRGGSWGYTF | TGTGCCAGCCGGGGAGGTAGTTGGGGCTACACCTTC
TRBJ2-5 | 16 | NA | TRBV7-9 | TRBD2 | CASSSSLGLAGETQYF | TGTGCCAGCAGCTCCTCCCTGGGACTAGCGGGAGAGACCCAGTACTTC
TRBJ2-3 | 16 | NA | TRBV11-2 | TRBD2 | CASSPGLAGTRDTQYF | TGTGCCAGCAGCCCGGGACTAGCGGGGACCCGGGATACGCAGTATTTT
TRBJ2-5 | 13 | NA | TRBV5-4 | NA | CASSSAIEETQYF | TGTGCCAGCAGCTCTGCTATCGAAGAGACCCAGTACTTC
TRBJ2-1 | 15 | few | TRBV2 | NA | CASGNRESPYNEQFF | TGTGCCAGCGGAAACAGGGAAAGCCCCTACAATGAGCAGTTCTTC
TRBJ2-3 | 18 | NA | TRBV10-3 | TRBD2 | CAISESDRTSGSTDTQYF | TGTGCCATCAGTGAGTCCGATCGGACTAGCGGAAGCACAGATACGCAGTATTTT
TRBJ1-3 | 15 | NA | TRBV7-6 | TRBD1 | CASSPDPGQVSTIYF | TGTGCCAGCAGCCCGGATCCTGGACAGGTCAGCACCATATATTTT
TRBJ2-7 | 17 | NA | TRBV13 | TRBD2 | CASRSGLAGGSPHEQYF | TGTGCCAGCAGATCGGGACTAGCGGGAGGATCCCCACACGAGCAGTACTTC
TRBJ2-7 | 12 | NA | TRBV11-2 | TRBD2 | CASSSGRYEQYF | TGTGCCAGCAGTAGCGGGAGGTACGAGCAGTACTTC
TRBJ1-1 | 14 | few | TRBV10-3 | TRBD1 | CAIRDRGLLTEAFF | TGTGCCATCAGGGACAGGGGGCTTTTAACTGAAGCTTTCTTT
TRBJ2-7 | 17 | NA | TRBV10-3 | TRBD2 | CAISENLPGLARYEQYF | TGTGCCATCAGTGAGAATCTGCCGGGACTAGCAAGGTACGAGCAGTACTTC
TRBJ1-5 | 12 | NA | TRBV28 | TRBD1 | CASSIRTGPQHF | TGTGCCAGCAGTATCCGGACAGGGCCCCAGCATTTT
TRBJ2-5 | 15 | NA | TRBV11-1 | TRBD2 | CASSLESLAGETQYF | TGTGCCAGCAGCTTAGAATCACTAGCGGGTGAGACCCAGTACTTC
TRBJ1-2 | 13 | few | TRBV6-5 | TRBD1 | CASRDRGGYGYTF | TGTGCCAGTCGAGACAGGGGGGGCTATGGCTACACCTTC
TRBJ1-1 | 14 | NA | TRBV15 | NA | CATSREPRGTEAFF | TGTGCCACCAGCAGAGAGCCGCGAGGGACTGAAGCTTTCTTT
TRBJ1-2 | 16 | once | TRBV4-1 | TRBD1 | CASSQEAAGTEYGYTF | TGCGCCAGCAGCCAAGAAGCGGCCGGGACAGAGTATGGCTACACCTTC
TRBJ2-3 | 15 | NA | TRBV28 | TRBD2 | CASSLGTSGSRTQYF | TGTGCCAGCAGTCTAGGGACTAGCGGGAGTAGGACGCAGTATTTT